This record covers a single T cell receptor beta chain. In the original workflow: Amplification of reference gene primers provided the estimated nucleated cell counts. TCRdb's copy holds only in-frame clones and misses some; the assay was immunoSEQ multiplex PCR. That table gives V, J and clone size, and the DNA gave D and trimming. The table lists around 200,000 clones, under 85% of them singletons, with around 6.3% in the top ten. The data were taken from a study of blood T cell repertoires in COVID-19. Study as a whole: Acute and convalescent COVID-19 samples came from the United States, Italy and Spain. PBMCs, B-cell-depleted T cells, or T cells provided the cDNA or gDNA that made up the material.

Germline V gene lookup returns CDR1 SGHTA and CDR2 FQGNSA. CDR3 length equals 15 residues. Trimming took 3 bases from V and 5 from J, leaving 11 bases between them. This clonotype was sampled from a woman in her 40s with acute or convalescent COVID-19. V usage is TRBV7-2 and J usage is TRBJ1-6; weak D call: TRBD1 (6 bases). Sequencing was done on a sample of peripheral blood. CDR3 protein: CASSLQTGNNSPLHF. In nucleotides, the CDR3 is TGTGCCAGCAGCTTGCAGACAGGAAATAATTCACCCCTCCACTTT. The variable domain in full, completed from reference TRBV7-2 and TRBJ1-6, reads GAGVSQSPSNKVTEKGKDVELRCDPISGHTALYWYRQSLGQGLEFLIYFQGNSAPDKSGLPSDRFSAERTGGSVSTLTIQRTQQEDSAVYLCASSLQTGNNSPLHFGNGTRLTVT.